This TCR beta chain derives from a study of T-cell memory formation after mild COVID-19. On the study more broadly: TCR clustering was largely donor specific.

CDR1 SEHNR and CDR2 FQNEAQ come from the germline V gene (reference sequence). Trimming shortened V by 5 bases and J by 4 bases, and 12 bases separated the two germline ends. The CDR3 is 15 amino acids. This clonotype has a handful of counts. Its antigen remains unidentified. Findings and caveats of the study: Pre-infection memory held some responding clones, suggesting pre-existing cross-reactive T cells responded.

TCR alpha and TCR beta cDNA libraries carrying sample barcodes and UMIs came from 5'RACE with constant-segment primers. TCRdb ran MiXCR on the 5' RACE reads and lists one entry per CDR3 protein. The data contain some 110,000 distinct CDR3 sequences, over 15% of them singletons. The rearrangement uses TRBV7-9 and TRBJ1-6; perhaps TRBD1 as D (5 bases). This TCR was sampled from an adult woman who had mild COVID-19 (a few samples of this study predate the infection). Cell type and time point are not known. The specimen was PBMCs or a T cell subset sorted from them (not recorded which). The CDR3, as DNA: TGTGCCAGCAGCAACCGGGACGGTTATAATTCACCCCTCCACTTT. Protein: CASSNRDGYNSPLHF.